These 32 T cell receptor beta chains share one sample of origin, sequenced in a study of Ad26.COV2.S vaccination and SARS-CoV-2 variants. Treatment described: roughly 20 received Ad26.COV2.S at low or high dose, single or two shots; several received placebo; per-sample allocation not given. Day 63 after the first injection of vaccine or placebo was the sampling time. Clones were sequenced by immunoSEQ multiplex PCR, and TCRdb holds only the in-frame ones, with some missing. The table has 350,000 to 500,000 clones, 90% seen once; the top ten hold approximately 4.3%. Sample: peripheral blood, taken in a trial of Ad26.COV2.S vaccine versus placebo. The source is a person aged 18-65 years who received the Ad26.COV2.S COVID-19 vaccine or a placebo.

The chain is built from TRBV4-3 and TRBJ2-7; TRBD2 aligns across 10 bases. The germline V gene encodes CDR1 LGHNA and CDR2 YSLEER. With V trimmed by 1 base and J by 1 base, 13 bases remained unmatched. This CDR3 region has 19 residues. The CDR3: CASSQVPVVASGSSYEQYF. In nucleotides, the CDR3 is TGCGCCAGCAGCCAAGTCCCAGTCGTCGCTAGCGGGAGTTCCTACGAGCAGTACTTC.

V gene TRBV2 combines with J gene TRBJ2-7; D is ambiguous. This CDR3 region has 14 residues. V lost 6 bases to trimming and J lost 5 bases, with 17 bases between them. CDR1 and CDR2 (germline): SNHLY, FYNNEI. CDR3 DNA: TGTGCCAGCAGGACGGACCCTCCTGAGGACGAGCAGTACTTC. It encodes CASRTDPPEDEQYF.

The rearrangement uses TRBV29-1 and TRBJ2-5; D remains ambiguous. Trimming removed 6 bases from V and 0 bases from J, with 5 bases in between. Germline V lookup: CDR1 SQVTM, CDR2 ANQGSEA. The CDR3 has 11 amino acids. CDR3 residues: CSVPHQETQYF. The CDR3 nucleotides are TGCAGCGTGCCGCACCAAGAGACCCAGTACTTC.

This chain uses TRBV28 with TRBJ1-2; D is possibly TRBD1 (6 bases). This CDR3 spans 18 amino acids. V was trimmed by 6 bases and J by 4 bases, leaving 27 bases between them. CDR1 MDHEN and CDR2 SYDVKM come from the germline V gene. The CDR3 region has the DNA TGTGCCAGCAGCCCCTTTCCCCCTTTACAGGGTGGAAGCTATGGCTACACCTTC. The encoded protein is CASSPFPPLQGGSYGYTF.

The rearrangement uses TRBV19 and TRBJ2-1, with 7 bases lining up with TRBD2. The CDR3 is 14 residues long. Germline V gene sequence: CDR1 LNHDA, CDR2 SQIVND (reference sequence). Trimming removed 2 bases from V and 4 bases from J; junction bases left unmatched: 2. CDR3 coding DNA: TGTGCCAGTAGTATACTAGCGGAGTACAATGAGCAGTTCTTC. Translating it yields CASSILAEYNEQFF. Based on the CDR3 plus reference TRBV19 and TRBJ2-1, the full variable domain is DGGITQSPKYLFRKEGQNVTLSCEQNLNHDAMYWYRQDPGQGLRLIYYSQIVNDFQKGDIAEGYSVSREKKESFPLTVTSAQKNPTAFYLCASSILAEYNEQFFGPGTRLTVL.

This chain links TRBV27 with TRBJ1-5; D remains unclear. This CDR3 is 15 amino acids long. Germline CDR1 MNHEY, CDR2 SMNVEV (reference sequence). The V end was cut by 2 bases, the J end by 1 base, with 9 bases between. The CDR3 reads CASSLRPESNQPQHF. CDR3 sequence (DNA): TGTGCCAGCAGTTTACGCCCAGAAAGCAATCAGCCCCAGCATTTT.

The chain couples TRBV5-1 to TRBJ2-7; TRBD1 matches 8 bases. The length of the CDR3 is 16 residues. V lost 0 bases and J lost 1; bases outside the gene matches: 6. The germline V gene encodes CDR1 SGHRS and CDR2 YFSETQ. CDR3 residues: CASSLGSGQGSYEQYF. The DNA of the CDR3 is TGCGCCAGCAGCTTGGGTTCCGGACAGGGTTCCTACGAGCAGTACTTC.

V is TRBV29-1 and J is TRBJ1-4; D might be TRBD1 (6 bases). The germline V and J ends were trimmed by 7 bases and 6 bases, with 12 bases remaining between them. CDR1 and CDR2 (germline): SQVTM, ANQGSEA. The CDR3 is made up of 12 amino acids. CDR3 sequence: CSAYRTDEKLFF. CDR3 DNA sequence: TGCAGCGCCTATAGGACAGATGAAAAACTGTTTTTT.

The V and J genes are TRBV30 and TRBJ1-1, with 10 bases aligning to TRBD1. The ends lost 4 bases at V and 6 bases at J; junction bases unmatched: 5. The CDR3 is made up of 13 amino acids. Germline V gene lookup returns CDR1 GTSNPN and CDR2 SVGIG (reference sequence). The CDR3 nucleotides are TGTGCCTGGAACCGGGACAGGGGCCCTGAAGCTTTCTTT. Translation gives CAWNRDRGPEAFF.

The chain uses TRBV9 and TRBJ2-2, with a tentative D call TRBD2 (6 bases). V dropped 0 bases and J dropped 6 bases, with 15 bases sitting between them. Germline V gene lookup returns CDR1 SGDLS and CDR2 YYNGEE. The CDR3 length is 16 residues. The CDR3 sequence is CASSVGGLSLAGELFF. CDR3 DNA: TGTGCCAGCAGCGTAGGGGGACTGTCCTTAGCCGGGGAGCTGTTTTTT.

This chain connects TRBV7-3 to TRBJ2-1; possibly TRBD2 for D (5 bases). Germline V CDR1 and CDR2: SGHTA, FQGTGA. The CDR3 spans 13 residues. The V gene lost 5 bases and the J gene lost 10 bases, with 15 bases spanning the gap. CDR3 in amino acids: CASSADLAQEQFF. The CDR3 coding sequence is TGTGCCAGCAGCGCCGACCTAGCTCAGGAGCAGTTCTTC.

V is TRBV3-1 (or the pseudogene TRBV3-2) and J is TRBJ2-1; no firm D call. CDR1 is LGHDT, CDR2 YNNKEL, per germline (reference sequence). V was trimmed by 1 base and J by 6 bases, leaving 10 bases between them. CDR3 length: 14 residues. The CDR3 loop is CASSQGLGFNEQFF. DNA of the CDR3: TGTGCCAGCAGCCAAGGACTGGGGTTCAATGAGCAGTTCTTC.

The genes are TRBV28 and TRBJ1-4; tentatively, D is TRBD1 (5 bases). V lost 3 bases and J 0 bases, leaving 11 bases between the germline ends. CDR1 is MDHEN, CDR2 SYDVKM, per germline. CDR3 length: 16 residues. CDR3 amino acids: CASSFPGTATNEKLFF. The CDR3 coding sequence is TGTGCCAGCAGTTTTCCGGGGACCGCAACTAATGAAAAACTGTTTTTT.

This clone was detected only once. The CDR3 sequence: CASSAQVAYEQYF. The CDR3, as DNA: TGTGCCAGCAGTGCTCAGGTTGCCTACGAGCAGTACTTC. This sequence joins TRBV2 and TRBJ2-7; no firm D call. This CDR3 comprises 13 residues. CDR1 is SNHLY and CDR2 is FYNNEI in the germline V gene. Trimming left V 4 bases short and J 2 bases short, with 9 bases between.

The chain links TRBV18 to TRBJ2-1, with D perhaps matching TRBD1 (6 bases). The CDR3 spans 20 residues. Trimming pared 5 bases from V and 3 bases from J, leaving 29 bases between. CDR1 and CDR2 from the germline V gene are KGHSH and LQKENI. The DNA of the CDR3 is TGTGCCAGCTCAAAACTGCCCCCGGGACAACCACCTGGGGTCTACAATGAGCAGTTCTTC. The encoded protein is CASSKLPPGQPPGVYNEQFF.

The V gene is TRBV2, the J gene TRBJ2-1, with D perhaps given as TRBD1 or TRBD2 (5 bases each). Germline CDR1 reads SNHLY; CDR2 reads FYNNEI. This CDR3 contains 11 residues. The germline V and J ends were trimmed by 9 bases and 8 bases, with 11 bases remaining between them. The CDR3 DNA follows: TGTGCCAGGGGACGGCCTGATGAGCAGTTCTTC. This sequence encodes CARGRPDEQFF.

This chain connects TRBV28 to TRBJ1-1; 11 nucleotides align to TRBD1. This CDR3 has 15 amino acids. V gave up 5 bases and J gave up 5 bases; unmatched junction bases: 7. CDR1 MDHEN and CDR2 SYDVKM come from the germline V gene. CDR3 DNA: TGTGCCAGCAGTCCTGGCGGGACAGGGGGAACTGAAGCTTTCTTT. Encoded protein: CASSPGGTGGTEAFF.

CDR3 in amino acids: CASRGPTGGATTDTQYF. The CDR3 region has the DNA TGCGCCAGCAGGGGGCCCACTGGGGGAGCTACCACAGATACGCAGTATTTT. V is TRBV10-2 and J is TRBJ2-3; TRBD1 or TRBD2 may be the D gene (5 bases each). The germline V gene encodes CDR1 WSHSY and CDR2 SAAADI. This CDR3 is 17 amino acids long. Deletions cut 6 bases from V and 2 bases from J, with 21 bases between.

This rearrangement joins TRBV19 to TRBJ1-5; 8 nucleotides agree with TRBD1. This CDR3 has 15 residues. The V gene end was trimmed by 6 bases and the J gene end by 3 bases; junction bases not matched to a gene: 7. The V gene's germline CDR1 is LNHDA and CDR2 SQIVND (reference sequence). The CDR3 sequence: CASRNRGGDNQPQHF. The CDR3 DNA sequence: TGTGCCAGTAGAAACAGGGGGGGGGACAATCAGCCCCAGCATTTT. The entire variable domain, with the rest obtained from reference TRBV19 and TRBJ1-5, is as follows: DGGITQSPKYLFRKEGQNVTLSCEQNLNHDAMYWYRQDPGQGLRLIYYSQIVNDFQKGDIAEGYSVSREKKESFPLTVTSAQKNPTAFYLCASRNRGGDNQPQHFGDGTRLSIL.

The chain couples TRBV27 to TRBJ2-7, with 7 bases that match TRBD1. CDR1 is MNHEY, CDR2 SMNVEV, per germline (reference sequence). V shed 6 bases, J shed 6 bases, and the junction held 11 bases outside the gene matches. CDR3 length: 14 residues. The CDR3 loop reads CASSGLTGAGEQYF. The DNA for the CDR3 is TGTGCCAGCAGCGGACTTACAGGGGCGGGCGAGCAGTACTTC.

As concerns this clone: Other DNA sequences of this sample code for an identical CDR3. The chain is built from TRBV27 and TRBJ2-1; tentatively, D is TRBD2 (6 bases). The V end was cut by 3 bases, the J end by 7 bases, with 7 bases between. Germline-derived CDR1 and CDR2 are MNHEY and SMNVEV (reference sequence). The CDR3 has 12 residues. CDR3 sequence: CASSLSGNEQFF. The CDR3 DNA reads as TGTGCCAGCAGTTTGAGCGGGAATGAGCAGTTCTTC.

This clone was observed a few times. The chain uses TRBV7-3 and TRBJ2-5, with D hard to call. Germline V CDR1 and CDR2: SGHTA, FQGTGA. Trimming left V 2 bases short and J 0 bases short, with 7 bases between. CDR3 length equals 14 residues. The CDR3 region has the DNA TGTGCCAGCAGCTTAGGGCAAAACCAAGAGACCCAGTACTTC. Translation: CASSLGQNQETQYF.

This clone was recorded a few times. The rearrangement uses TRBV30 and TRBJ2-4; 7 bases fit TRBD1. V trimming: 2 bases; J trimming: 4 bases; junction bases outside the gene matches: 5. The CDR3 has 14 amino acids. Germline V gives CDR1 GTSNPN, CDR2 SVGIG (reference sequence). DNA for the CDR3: TGTGCCTGGAGTCCCCAGGGGGTAAAAAACATTCAGTACTTC. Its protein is CAWSPQGVKNIQYF.

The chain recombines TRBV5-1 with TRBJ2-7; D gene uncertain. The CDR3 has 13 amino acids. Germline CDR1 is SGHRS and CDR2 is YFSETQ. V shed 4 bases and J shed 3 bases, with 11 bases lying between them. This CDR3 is CASSPGPSYEQYF. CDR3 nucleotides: TGCGCCAGCAGCCCCGGACCGAGCTACGAGCAGTACTTC.

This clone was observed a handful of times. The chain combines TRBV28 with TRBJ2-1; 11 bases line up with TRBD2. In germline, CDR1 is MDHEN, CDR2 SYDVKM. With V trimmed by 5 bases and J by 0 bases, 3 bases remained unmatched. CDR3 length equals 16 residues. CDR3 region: CASSALAGGSYNEQFF. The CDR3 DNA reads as TGTGCCAGCAGTGCTCTAGCGGGAGGCTCCTACAATGAGCAGTTCTTC.

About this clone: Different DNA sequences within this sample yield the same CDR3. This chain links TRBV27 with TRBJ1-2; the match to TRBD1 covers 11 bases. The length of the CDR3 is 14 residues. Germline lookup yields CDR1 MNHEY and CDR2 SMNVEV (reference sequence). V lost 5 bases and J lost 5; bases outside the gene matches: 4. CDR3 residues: CASSLGQGGYGYTF. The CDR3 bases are TGTGCCAGCAGTCTGGGACAGGGGGGGTATGGCTACACCTTC.

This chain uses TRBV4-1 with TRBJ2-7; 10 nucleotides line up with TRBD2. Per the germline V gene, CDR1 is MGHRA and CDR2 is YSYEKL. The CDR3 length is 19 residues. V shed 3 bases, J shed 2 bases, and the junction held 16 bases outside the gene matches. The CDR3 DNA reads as TGCGCCAGCAGCCAGTACGGGGGGGAGCTAGCGGGAGTCCCCTACGAGCAGTACTTC. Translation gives CASSQYGGELAGVPYEQYF.

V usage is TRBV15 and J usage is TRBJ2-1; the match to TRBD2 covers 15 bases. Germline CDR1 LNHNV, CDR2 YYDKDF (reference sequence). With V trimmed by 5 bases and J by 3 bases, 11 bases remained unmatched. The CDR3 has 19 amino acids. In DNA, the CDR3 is TGTGCCACCAGCGGAAGGACTAGCGGGAGGGGAGGGCTCTACAATGAGCAGTTCTTC. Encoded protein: CATSGRTSGRGGLYNEQFF.

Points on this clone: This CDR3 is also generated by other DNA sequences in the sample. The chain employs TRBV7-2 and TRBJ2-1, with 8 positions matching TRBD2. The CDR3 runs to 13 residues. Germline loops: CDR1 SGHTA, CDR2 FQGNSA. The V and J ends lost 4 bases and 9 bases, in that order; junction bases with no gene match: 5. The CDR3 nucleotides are TGTGCCAGCAGCTCCAGAACTAGCGGTGAGCAGTTCTTC. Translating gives CASSSRTSGEQFF.

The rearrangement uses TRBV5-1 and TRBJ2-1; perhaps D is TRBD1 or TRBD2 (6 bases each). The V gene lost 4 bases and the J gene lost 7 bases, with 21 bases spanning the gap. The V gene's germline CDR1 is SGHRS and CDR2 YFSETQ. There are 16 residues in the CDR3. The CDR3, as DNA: TGCGCCAGCAGCCCCCCTGGTGGGGGGCGCAAAAATGAGCAGTTCTTC. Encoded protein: CASSPPGGGRKNEQFF.

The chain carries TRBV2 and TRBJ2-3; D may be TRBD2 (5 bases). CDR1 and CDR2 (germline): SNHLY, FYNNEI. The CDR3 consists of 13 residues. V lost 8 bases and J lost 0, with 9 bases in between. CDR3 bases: TGTGCCAGCTCGGAGGCTAGCACAGATACGCAGTATTTT. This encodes CASSEASTDTQYF.

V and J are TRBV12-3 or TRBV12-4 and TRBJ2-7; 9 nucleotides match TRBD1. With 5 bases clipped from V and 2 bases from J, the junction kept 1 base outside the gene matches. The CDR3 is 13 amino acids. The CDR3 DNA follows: TGTGCCAGCAGTGGGACAGGGACCTACGAGCAGTACTTC. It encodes CASSGTGTYEQYF.